This TCR beta chain was documented in a study of cytomegalovirus exposure and HLA in healthy donors. Turning to the study itself: Early released data comprised tens of millions of unique TCRs from HLA-typed donors. Regarding the study as a whole: Common viral pathogens (according to a later analysis) appeared linked to several of the most significant clusters. Most of the TCR beta V segments (in an earlier analysis) were productive either about 87% or about 30% of the time.

J gave up 9 bases and V 8 bases, and 5 bases lay outside the gene matches. Germline CDR1 and CDR2: MNHNY and SVGAGI (reference sequence). The CDR3 sequence is 13 residues long. Concerning this clone itself: The antigen is undetermined. At the DNA level, this CDR3 is encoded by other sequences in the same sample as well.

The PCR ran on 60 Vbeta and 13 Jbeta primers. TCRdb's table, derived via immunoSEQ multiplex PCR, lists solely in-frame clones and lacks some. Of 150,000 to 200,000 clones listed, roughly 72% were seen once; the top ten hold about 1.6%. The source material was PBMCs. This receptor was identified in a man in his forties or fifties in good health and CMV-seronegative. V gene TRBV6-6 combines with J gene TRBJ2-2; TRBD2 agrees at 11 bases. The CDR3 is CASLLAGVRELFF. DNA of the CDR3: TGTGCCAGCTTACTAGCGGGAGTAAGGGAGCTGTTTTTT.